These 15 T cell receptor beta chains were sequenced from one sample in a study of patients and donors after allogeneic stem cell transplantation. One entry per CDR3 protein, called by TCRdb with MiXCR from the RT-PCR reads. The table shows about 410,000 distinct CDR3 sequences, with approximately 16% occurring only once. Input material: blood, either unsorted or a sorted T cell fraction (not recorded which). The origin of the receptors is a human donor who was either an allogeneic HSCT recipient or a stem cell or donor lymphocyte infusion donor (not recorded which). It is not recorded whose cells these are; they may come from a transplant donor.

The chain combines TRBV11-3 with TRBJ2-4; 10 bases map to TRBD1. The CDR3 is 17 residues long. Germline lookup yields CDR1 SGHNT and CDR2 YENEEA. With V trimmed by 2 bases and J by 3 bases, 7 bases remained unmatched. In nucleotides, the CDR3 is TGTGCCAGCAGCTTACGCCCTCGGGACAGGGGCAAAAACATTCAGTACTTC. Translation gives CASSLRPRDRGKNIQYF.

The CDR3 is CASSPSRLAGGSKNEQFF. For the CDR3, the DNA is TGTGCCAGCAGTCCTTCTAGACTAGCGGGAGGGAGTAAAAATGAGCAGTTCTTC. This chain links TRBV6-4 with TRBJ2-1, with 14 positions matching TRBD2. Germline V gene data show CDR1 as MRHNA and CDR2 as SNTAGT. This CDR3 region has 18 residues. V gave up 5 bases and J gave up 7 bases; unmatched junction bases: 13.

This clonotype has a handful of counts. The chain combines TRBV7-6 with TRBJ1-1, with a possible D match to TRBD1 (5 bases). The CDR3 length is 14 residues. Per germline, CDR1 SGHVS and CDR2 FNYEAQ. V lost 5 bases and J 4 bases, leaving 14 bases between the germline ends. The DNA of the CDR3 is TGTGCCAGCAGCCCGAGACAGAGCCCCACTGAAGCTTTCTTT. Translating gives CASSPRQSPTEAFF.

V is TRBV6-2 or TRBV6-3 and J is TRBJ2-7, with 9 positions matching TRBD1. Germline V gene sequence: CDR1 MNHEY, CDR2 SVGEGT. The CDR3 is 12 amino acids. The V gene end was trimmed by 7 bases and the J gene end by 6 bases; junction bases not matched to a gene: 4. CDR3 DNA sequence: TGTGCCAGCACGGTGGACAGGGGCGAGCAGTACTTC. The encoded protein is CASTVDRGEQYF.

The chain joins TRBV20-1 to TRBJ1-5; no reliable D call. With 3 bases removed from V and 1 base from J, the gap between germline ends came to 7 bases. The CDR3 has 13 amino acids. CDR1 and CDR2 from the germline V gene are DFQATT and SNEGSKA (reference sequence). The CDR3 is CSASEPSNQPQHF. The CDR3, as DNA: TGCAGTGCTAGCGAACCGAGCAATCAGCCCCAGCATTTT.

This clonotype was seen only a few times. The gene calls are TRBV4-3 and TRBJ1-2; TRBD1 might be the D (5 bases). The germline V gene encodes CDR1 LGHNA and CDR2 YSLEER. The CDR3 sequence is 16 residues long. Trimming shortened V by 0 bases and J by 4 bases, and 15 bases separated the two germline ends. CDR3 sequence (DNA): TGCGCCAGCAGCCAAGACCTGGGGCAACTGCTCTATGGCTACACCTTC. It yields the protein CASSQDLGQLLYGYTF.

The CDR3 nucleotides read TGCAGCGTTGATTTTGGCGGAGCAGGGGGAAACACCATATATTTT. Translation gives CSVDFGGAGGNTIYF. The chain joins TRBV29-1 to TRBJ1-3, with TRBD1 as a possible D gene (5 bases). The CDR3 runs 15 residues. CDR1 SQVTM and CDR2 ANQGSEA come from the germline V gene. The V end was cut by 3 bases, the J end by 4 bases, with 16 bases between.

This clonotype was detected many times. This rearrangement joins TRBV5-1 to TRBJ1-4; D gene unclear. This CDR3 has 14 residues. CDR1 and CDR2 (germline): SGHRS, YFSETQ. The ends were cut back, 4 bases at V and 7 bases at J, with 14 bases in the middle. DNA of the CDR3: TGCGCCAGCAGCCATGGAGTCCCTCCTGAAAAACTGTTTTTT. Its translation: CASSHGVPPEKLFF.

This clonotype turned up a few times. J is TRBJ1-2 and V is TRBV9, with D uncertain. V lost 3 bases, J lost 3 bases, and 12 bases lay in between. This CDR3 comprises 14 residues. CDR1 is SGDLS, CDR2 YYNGEE, per germline. For the CDR3, the DNA is TGTGCCAGCAGCGCACCTGGAGCATACTATGGCTACACCTTC. This encodes CASSAPGAYYGYTF. Based on the CDR3 plus reference TRBV9 and TRBJ1-2, the full variable domain is DSGVTQTPKHLITATGQRVTLRCSPRSGDLSVYWYQQSLDQGLQFLIQYYNGEERAKGNILERFSAQQFPDLHSELNLSSLELGDSALYFCASSAPGAYYGYTFGSGTRLTVV.

This clonotype was seen many times. The genes are TRBV5-1 and TRBJ1-1, with TRBD1 matching 7 bases. V was clipped by 3 bases and J by 1 base; unmatched bases: 3. The V gene's germline CDR1 is SGHRS and CDR2 YFSETQ. The CDR3 is made up of 14 amino acids. CDR3 residues: CASSWDRTNTEAFF. For the CDR3, the DNA is TGCGCCAGCAGCTGGGACAGAACGAACACTGAAGCTTTCTTT.

The chain links TRBV6-2 or TRBV6-3 to TRBJ1-5; 7 nucleotides align to TRBD1. The CDR3 is 17 residues long. Per the germline V gene, CDR1 is MNHEY and CDR2 is SVGEGT. V lost 5 bases and J lost 4; bases outside the gene matches: 14. This CDR3 reads CASSGPGQAPKNQPQHF. The CDR3 coding sequence is TGTGCCAGCAGTGGGCCTGGACAGGCGCCTAAGAATCAGCCCCAGCATTTT.

The rearrangement uses TRBV18 and TRBJ2-1, with D unclear. There are 14 residues in the CDR3. Germline V gene lookup returns CDR1 KGHSH and CDR2 LQKENI. V was cut by 5 bases and J by 7 bases, with 15 bases left in between. This CDR3 reads CASSSQTQWNEQFF. CDR3 nucleotide sequence: TGTGCCAGCTCATCACAGACTCAATGGAATGAGCAGTTCTTC.

The chain recombines TRBV9 with TRBJ2-7; D is tentatively TRBD1 or TRBD2 (7 bases each). CDR3 size: 17 residues. Germline lookup yields CDR1 SGDLS and CDR2 YYNGEE. With 6 bases removed from V and 1 base from J, the gap between germline ends came to 23 bases. The DNA of the CDR3 is TGTGCCAGCACTTCAGGGGGGGGCTATGATGGGTCCTACGAGCAGTACTTC. Its protein is CASTSGGGYDGSYEQYF.

The chain carries TRBV5-1 and TRBJ1-2, with D hard to call. There are 18 residues in the CDR3. Germline loops: CDR1 SGHRS, CDR2 YFSETQ. V lost 4 bases to trimming and J lost 4 bases, with 26 bases between them. This chain's CDR3 is CASSGSLRQIAGSYGYTF. CDR3 coding DNA: TGCGCCAGCAGCGGGTCCCTAAGGCAAATCGCGGGCTCCTATGGCTACACCTTC.

V gene TRBV9 combines with J gene TRBJ2-5; 12 bases match TRBD2. Germline values: CDR1 SGDLS, CDR2 YYNGEE. The J segment lost 5 bases and the V segment lost 1 base, leaving 12 bases of the junction unmatched. The CDR3 loop spans 18 amino acids. The CDR3 loop is CASSVSFGLAGYGETQYF. CDR3 bases: TGTGCCAGCAGCGTAAGCTTCGGACTAGCGGGATATGGGGAGACCCAGTACTTC.